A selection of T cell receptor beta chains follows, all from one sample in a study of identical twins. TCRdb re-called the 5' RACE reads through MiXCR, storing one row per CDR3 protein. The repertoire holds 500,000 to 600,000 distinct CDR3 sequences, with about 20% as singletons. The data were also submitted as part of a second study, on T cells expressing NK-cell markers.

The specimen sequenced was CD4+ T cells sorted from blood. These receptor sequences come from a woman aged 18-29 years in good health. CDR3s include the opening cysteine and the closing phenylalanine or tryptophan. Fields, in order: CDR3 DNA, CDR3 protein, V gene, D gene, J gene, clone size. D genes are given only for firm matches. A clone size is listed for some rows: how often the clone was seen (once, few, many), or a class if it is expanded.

CDR3nt: TGCAGCACCCGTAGCGGGGGCGACAACACCGGGGAGCTGTTTTTT; CDR3aa: CSTRSGGDNTGELFF; v_gene: TRBV29-1; d_gene: TRBD2; j_gene: TRBJ2-2; abundance: -
CDR3nt: TGTGCCAGCAGTTGGAGGAGAAAATCACCCCTCCACTTT; CDR3aa: CASSWRRKSPLHF; v_gene: TRBV12-3/TRBV12-4; d_gene: -; j_gene: TRBJ1-6; abundance: -
CDR3nt: TGTGCCAGCAGTCCGCGGACAGGGACTCACGAGCAGTACTTC; CDR3aa: CASSPRTGTHEQYF; v_gene: TRBV12-3/TRBV12-4; d_gene: TRBD1; j_gene: TRBJ2-7; abundance: many
CDR3nt: TGTGCCAGCTCACGGTCTCTGGACAGTTTGAATGGCTACACCTTC; CDR3aa: CASSRSLDSLNGYTF; v_gene: TRBV18; d_gene: -; j_gene: TRBJ1-2; abundance: -
CDR3nt: TGCAGTGCTAGAGATTTTGGGGGGGAGGCCTCCTACAATGAGCAGTTCTTC; CDR3aa: CSARDFGGEASYNEQFF; v_gene: TRBV20-1; d_gene: TRBD2; j_gene: TRBJ2-1; abundance: -
CDR3nt: TGTGCCAGCAGTTTAACGACAGGGGGCTCGACACCCCTCCAATTT; CDR3aa: CASSLTTGGSTPLQF; v_gene: TRBV12-3/TRBV12-4; d_gene: TRBD1; j_gene: TRBJ1-6; abundance: few
CDR3nt: TGCGCCAGCAGCCCCCAGGGGGAAAAACTGTTTTTT; CDR3aa: CASSPQGEKLFF; v_gene: TRBV5-1; d_gene: -; j_gene: TRBJ1-4; abundance: many
CDR3nt: TGTGCCAGCAGACACCTACAGGGGGCCCTTCAGGTCACCGGGGAGCTGTTTTTT; CDR3aa: CASRHLQGALQVTGELFF; v_gene: TRBV11-3; d_gene: TRBD1; j_gene: TRBJ2-2; abundance: many
CDR3nt: TGTGCCAGCAGTTTAATGGGACCCTATGGCTACACCTTC; CDR3aa: CASSLMGPYGYTF; v_gene: TRBV28; d_gene: -; j_gene: TRBJ1-2; abundance: -
CDR3nt: TGCGCCAGCAGCCAAGTGACAGGGGGCGCCGGCGGGGAGCTGTTTTTT; CDR3aa: CASSQVTGGAGGELFF; v_gene: TRBV4-3; d_gene: TRBD1; j_gene: TRBJ2-2; abundance: -
CDR3nt: TGCAGTGCCGGGACTAGCTCGGAGACCCAGTACTTC; CDR3aa: CSAGTSSETQYF; v_gene: TRBV20-1; d_gene: TRBD2; j_gene: TRBJ2-5; abundance: -
CDR3nt: TGTGCCAGCAGCTTTGCCCCGGCCCCTAGCACAGATACGCAGTATTTT; CDR3aa: CASSFAPAPSTDTQYF; v_gene: TRBV5-6; d_gene: -; j_gene: TRBJ2-3; abundance: few
CDR3nt: TGTGCCAGCAGCCCAATAGCGGGAGTAGTCTACGAGCAGTACTTC; CDR3aa: CASSPIAGVVYEQYF; v_gene: TRBV7-8; d_gene: TRBD2; j_gene: TRBJ2-7; abundance: -
CDR3nt: TGCAGCGTAGGGGCCTCCGGCACTGAAGCTTTCTTT; CDR3aa: CSVGASGTEAFF; v_gene: TRBV29-1; d_gene: -; j_gene: TRBJ1-1; abundance: -
CDR3nt: TGTGCCAGCAGTGCAGCGGGAGGGCCCTACGAGCAGTACTTC; CDR3aa: CASSAAGGPYEQYF; v_gene: TRBV25-1; d_gene: TRBD2; j_gene: TRBJ2-7; abundance: -
CDR3nt: TGTGCCAGCAGTGACGACAGGAGCGGTGGGGCTTTCTTT; CDR3aa: CASSDDRSGGAFF; v_gene: TRBV6-4; d_gene: -; j_gene: TRBJ1-1; abundance: -
CDR3nt: TGCGCCAGCAGGCTTCGGGGTCCCAATGAGCAGTTCTTC; CDR3aa: CASRLRGPNEQFF; v_gene: TRBV5-1; d_gene: -; j_gene: TRBJ2-1; abundance: many
CDR3nt: TGTGCCAGCACCTTTACAGGGCCCTATTCACCCCTCCACTTT; CDR3aa: CASTFTGPYSPLHF; v_gene: TRBV12-3/TRBV12-4; d_gene: -; j_gene: TRBJ1-6; abundance: few
CDR3nt: TGCAGTGCGGGGCCAGCGGGAGGGCCAGATACGCAGTATTTT; CDR3aa: CSAGPAGGPDTQYF; v_gene: TRBV20-1; d_gene: TRBD2; j_gene: TRBJ2-3; abundance: few
CDR3nt: TGTGCCAGCAGCGTCAGCCATAGCAATCAGCCCCAGCATTTT; CDR3aa: CASSVSHSNQPQHF; v_gene: TRBV7-2; d_gene: -; j_gene: TRBJ1-5; abundance: many
CDR3nt: TGTGCCAGCAGCTTAGGTCTACACGCTGAAGCTTTCTTT; CDR3aa: CASSLGLHAEAFF; v_gene: TRBV11-3; d_gene: -; j_gene: TRBJ1-1; abundance: -
CDR3nt: TGTGCCACCAGCAGGAAAAGCGGACAGGGTAACCACGAGCAGTACTTC; CDR3aa: CATSRKSGQGNHEQYF; v_gene: TRBV15; d_gene: TRBD1; j_gene: TRBJ2-7; abundance: -
CDR3nt: TGTGCCACCAGCCGGCGGGAGAGAGAAGATACGCAGTATTTT; CDR3aa: CATSRREREDTQYF; v_gene: TRBV24-1; d_gene: TRBD2; j_gene: TRBJ2-3; abundance: -
CDR3nt: TGCAGTGCTAGGGAGGTCCAGAACACTGAAGCTTTCTTT; CDR3aa: CSAREVQNTEAFF; v_gene: TRBV20-1; d_gene: -; j_gene: TRBJ1-1; abundance: -
CDR3nt: TGTGCCAGCAGTCAGGACAGGGAGTCCGGGGAGCTGTTTTTT; CDR3aa: CASSQDRESGELFF; v_gene: TRBV11-3; d_gene: TRBD1; j_gene: TRBJ2-2; abundance: -
CDR3nt: TGCAGTGCTAGCGCCAGCGTCTATGGCTACACCTTC; CDR3aa: CSASASVYGYTF; v_gene: TRBV20-1; d_gene: -; j_gene: TRBJ1-2; abundance: few
CDR3nt: TGTGCCAGCAGCTTCACTGCCACCACGAACACCGGGGAGCTGTTTTTT; CDR3aa: CASSFTATTNTGELFF; v_gene: TRBV7-2; d_gene: -; j_gene: TRBJ2-2; abundance: -
CDR3nt: TGCGCCAGCAGCCCGCGGGACAGAAACATTCAGTACTTC; CDR3aa: CASSPRDRNIQYF; v_gene: TRBV5-1; d_gene: -; j_gene: TRBJ2-4; abundance: -
CDR3nt: TGTGCCATCAGTGAGGCGGGAGGCTACAATGAGCAGTTCTTC; CDR3aa: CAISEAGGYNEQFF; v_gene: TRBV10-3; d_gene: TRBD2; j_gene: TRBJ2-1; abundance: few
CDR3nt: TGCAGTGCTTTTAACACTGATGGGGCTGTTACGGAGCAGTTCTTC; CDR3aa: CSAFNTDGAVTEQFF; v_gene: TRBV20-1; d_gene: -; j_gene: TRBJ2-1; abundance: few
CDR3nt: TGCGCCAGCAGCTTGGCTACCCATCCAGTCGTCCGGGTCTTC; CDR3aa: CASSLATHPVVRVF; v_gene: TRBV5-1; d_gene: -; j_gene: TRBJ2-7; abundance: -
CDR3nt: TGTGCCAGCACGAAAGAGAGTAGCGGGGTGCTAGATGAGCAGTTCTTC; CDR3aa: CASTKESSGVLDEQFF; v_gene: TRBV2; d_gene: TRBD2; j_gene: TRBJ2-1; abundance: -
CDR3nt: TGTGCCAGCAGTTGGGGACTCAACACCGGGGAGCTGTTTTTT; CDR3aa: CASSWGLNTGELFF; v_gene: TRBV6-5; d_gene: -; j_gene: TRBJ2-2; abundance: -
CDR3nt: TGTGCCAGCAGCGAACAGGGGCCCGAGTATGGCTACACCTTC; CDR3aa: CASSEQGPEYGYTF; v_gene: TRBV9; d_gene: TRBD1; j_gene: TRBJ1-2; abundance: few
CDR3nt: TGTGCCAGCAGTTACGGCGGGAACTCCTACGAGCAGTACTTC; CDR3aa: CASSYGGNSYEQYF; v_gene: TRBV6-5; d_gene: -; j_gene: TRBJ2-7; abundance: -
CDR3nt: TGCAGTGCTAAAAGGACAGTAATCACAGATACGCAGTATTTT; CDR3aa: CSAKRTVITDTQYF; v_gene: TRBV20-1; d_gene: -; j_gene: TRBJ2-3; abundance: -
CDR3nt: TGTGCCAGCAGCTTCCCACTAGCGGGAAGAATATGGGAGACCCAGTACTTC; CDR3aa: CASSFPLAGRIWETQYF; v_gene: TRBV7-2; d_gene: TRBD2; j_gene: TRBJ2-5; abundance: few
CDR3nt: TGCAGTGCTAGCCCGGCAACTGGGGCCAACGTCCTGACTTTC; CDR3aa: CSASPATGANVLTF; v_gene: TRBV20-1; d_gene: -; j_gene: TRBJ2-6; abundance: -
CDR3nt: TGTGCCAGCAGTTTAATATCTAGCGGCGCGGGGGAGCAGTTCTTC; CDR3aa: CASSLISSGAGEQFF; v_gene: TRBV12-3/TRBV12-4; d_gene: TRBD2; j_gene: TRBJ2-1; abundance: few
CDR3nt: TGTGCCAGCAGTTATTGGGACAGGTCTGCTGAGCAGTTCTTC; CDR3aa: CASSYWDRSAEQFF; v_gene: TRBV6-2/TRBV6-3; d_gene: TRBD1; j_gene: TRBJ2-1; abundance: few
CDR3nt: TGCGCCAGCAGCTTGGGCGCTTGGGACGAGCAGTACTTC; CDR3aa: CASSLGAWDEQYF; v_gene: TRBV5-1; d_gene: -; j_gene: TRBJ2-7; abundance: few
CDR3nt: TGCGCCAGCAGCCAATTTCCGGGACAGGGGGCTAAAAAACTGTTTTTT; CDR3aa: CASSQFPGQGAKKLFF; v_gene: TRBV5-1; d_gene: TRBD1; j_gene: TRBJ1-4; abundance: few
CDR3nt: TGTGCCAGCAGCAACGACAGATACAACACTGAAGCTTTCTTT; CDR3aa: CASSNDRYNTEAFF; v_gene: TRBV5-6; d_gene: -; j_gene: TRBJ1-1; abundance: few
CDR3nt: TGCAGTGCTAGAAGGGCAATAAGTAATGAGCAGTTCTTC; CDR3aa: CSARRAISNEQFF; v_gene: TRBV20-1; d_gene: -; j_gene: TRBJ2-1; abundance: -
CDR3nt: TGCAGTGCCGAAGGGCGGGGGGGCACAGATACGCAGTATTTT; CDR3aa: CSAEGRGGTDTQYF; v_gene: TRBV20-1; d_gene: TRBD2; j_gene: TRBJ2-3; abundance: few
CDR3nt: TGCAGTGCTAGAGATACCGGGAGGGGGGTTGAGCAGTTCTTC; CDR3aa: CSARDTGRGVEQFF; v_gene: TRBV20-1; d_gene: TRBD2; j_gene: TRBJ2-1; abundance: many
CDR3nt: TGTGCCAGCAGTTGGGACAGCTCCTACGAGCAGTACTTC; CDR3aa: CASSWDSSYEQYF; v_gene: TRBV6-2/TRBV6-3; d_gene: TRBD1; j_gene: TRBJ2-7; abundance: few
CDR3nt: TGCAGTGCTAAGGGACTAGCGGGAGCCGCCTACGAGCAGTACTTC; CDR3aa: CSAKGLAGAAYEQYF; v_gene: TRBV20-1; d_gene: TRBD2; j_gene: TRBJ2-7; abundance: -
CDR3nt: TGTGCCAGCAGTTGGCCCCGGACAGGTGTAAATTCACCCCTCCACTTT; CDR3aa: CASSWPRTGVNSPLHF; v_gene: TRBV6-5; d_gene: TRBD1; j_gene: TRBJ1-6; abundance: few
CDR3nt: TGCGCCAGCAGCCAAGAGCGAATTTATGGCTACACCTTC; CDR3aa: CASSQERIYGYTF; v_gene: TRBV4-3; d_gene: -; j_gene: TRBJ1-2; abundance: -
CDR3nt: TGTGCCATCAGTGAAGGACCCAACCAAGAGACCCAGTACTTC; CDR3aa: CAISEGPNQETQYF; v_gene: TRBV10-3; d_gene: -; j_gene: TRBJ2-5; abundance: -
CDR3nt: TGTGCCAGCAGCTTAGTGGGACGACTCCAAGAGACCCAGTACTTC; CDR3aa: CASSLVGRLQETQYF; v_gene: TRBV7-2; d_gene: -; j_gene: TRBJ2-5; abundance: -
CDR3nt: TGTGCCATCAGACCTAGCGGGGGGGCCGGCGAGACCCAGTACTTC; CDR3aa: CAIRPSGGAGETQYF; v_gene: TRBV10-3; d_gene: TRBD2; j_gene: TRBJ2-5; abundance: -
CDR3nt: TGTGCCAGCAGCAAAGAGTTGGCGGTCCCCCGCCCAGATACGCAGTATTTT; CDR3aa: CASSKELAVPRPDTQYF; v_gene: TRBV21-1; d_gene: -; j_gene: TRBJ2-3; abundance: few